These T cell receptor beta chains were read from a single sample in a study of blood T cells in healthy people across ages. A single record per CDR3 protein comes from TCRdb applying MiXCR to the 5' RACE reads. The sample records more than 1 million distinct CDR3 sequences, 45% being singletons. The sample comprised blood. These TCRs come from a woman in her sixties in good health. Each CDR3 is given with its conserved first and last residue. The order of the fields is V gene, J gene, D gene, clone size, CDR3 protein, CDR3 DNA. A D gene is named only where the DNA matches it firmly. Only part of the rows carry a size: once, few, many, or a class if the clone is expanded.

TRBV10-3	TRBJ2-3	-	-	CAISETVGNTDTQYF	TGTGCCATCAGTGAGACAGTTGGTAACACAGATACGCAGTATTTT
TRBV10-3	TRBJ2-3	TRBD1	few	CAISERGPTGGPFPGTDTQYF	TGTGCCATCAGTGAGAGGGGCCCAACAGGGGGCCCGTTTCCCGGCACAGATACGCAGTATTTT
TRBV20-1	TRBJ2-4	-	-	CSARDNGAAKNIRYF	TGCAGTGCTAGAGATAACGGGGCTGCCAAAAACATTCGGTACTTC
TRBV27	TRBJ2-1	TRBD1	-	CASSLEGQGHEQFF	TGTGCCAGCAGTTTAGAGGGACAGGGACATGAGCAGTTCTTC
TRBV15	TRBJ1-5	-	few	CATSRVNQPQHF	TGTGCCACCAGCAGGGTCAATCAGCCCCAGCATTTT
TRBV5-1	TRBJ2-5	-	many	CASSSIETEVQETQYF	TGCGCCAGCAGCTCCATAGAGACAGAGGTTCAAGAGACCCAGTACTTC
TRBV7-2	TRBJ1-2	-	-	CASSLSSEGQGDYGYTF	TGTGCCAGCAGCTTAAGTAGCGAGGGGCAGGGTGACTATGGCTACACCTTC
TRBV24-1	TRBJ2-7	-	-	CATSDGRGPSYEQYF	TGTGCCACCAGTGATGGAAGGGGCCCCTCCTACGAGCAGTACTTC
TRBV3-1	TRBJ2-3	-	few	CASSQMRQKDTQYF	TGTGCCAGCAGCCAAATGAGACAGAAAGATACGCAGTATTTT
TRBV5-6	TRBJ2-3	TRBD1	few	CASSWTGTYTDTQYF	TGTGCCAGCAGCTGGACAGGGACCTACACAGATACGCAGTATTTT
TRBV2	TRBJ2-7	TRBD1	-	CGTGFGYEQYF	TGTGGGACAGGTTTTGGCTACGAGCAGTACTTC
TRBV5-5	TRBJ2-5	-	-	CASSVVPEGGTQYF	TGTGCCAGCAGCGTGGTTCCGGAGGGGGGGACCCAGTACTTC
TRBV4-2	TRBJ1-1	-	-	CASSHSGRMNTEAFF	TGTGCCAGCAGCCACTCCGGACGGATGAACACTGAAGCTTTCTTT
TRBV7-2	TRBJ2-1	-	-	CASTPRNLGSGSYNEQFF	TGTGCCAGCACCCCGAGGAACTTAGGGTCTGGGTCCTACAATGAGCAGTTCTTC
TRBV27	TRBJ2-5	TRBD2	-	CASSNAGTMRETQYF	TGTGCCAGCAGTAATGCCGGGACTATGCGAGAGACCCAGTACTTC
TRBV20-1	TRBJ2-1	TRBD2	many	CSARAAGTSGYEQFF	TGCAGTGCTAGAGCGGCGGGGACTAGCGGTTATGAGCAGTTCTTC
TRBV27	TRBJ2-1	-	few	CASSLGLKANEQFF	TGTGCCAGCAGTTTAGGACTAAAGGCAAATGAGCAGTTCTTC
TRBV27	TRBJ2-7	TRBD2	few	CASSLSRDRGTSGRDYEQYF	TGTGCCAGCAGTTTATCGAGGGACAGGGGGACTAGCGGGAGGGACTACGAGCAGTACTTC
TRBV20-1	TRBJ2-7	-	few	CSARDEGKSSYEQYF	TGCAGTGCTAGAGATGAGGGCAAAAGCTCCTACGAGCAGTACTTC
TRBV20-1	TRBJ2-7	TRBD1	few	CSASRDRGDEQYF	TGCAGTGCTAGCAGGGACAGGGGGGACGAGCAGTACTTC
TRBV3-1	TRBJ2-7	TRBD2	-	CASSPGPLTSGSSYEQYF	TGTGCCAGCAGCCCGGGTCCCCTGACTAGCGGGAGCTCCTACGAGCAGTACTTC
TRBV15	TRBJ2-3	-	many	CATSRDPGSTDTQYF	TGTGCCACCAGCAGAGATCCGGGGAGCACAGATACGCAGTATTTT
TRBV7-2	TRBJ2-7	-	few	CASSLMGRLLSEQYF	TGTGCCAGCAGCCTAATGGGCAGACTCCTATCCGAGCAGTACTTC
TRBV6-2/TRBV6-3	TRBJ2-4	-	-	CASSPLGLALAKNIQYF	TGTGCCAGCAGCCCACTAGGCCTAGCGCTGGCCAAAAACATTCAGTACTTC
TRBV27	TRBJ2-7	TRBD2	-	CASSPGLAGYNEQYF	TGTGCCAGCAGTCCAGGACTAGCGGGTTACAATGAGCAGTACTTC
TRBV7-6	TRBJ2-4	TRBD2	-	CACSNSGTSGREEQYF	TGTGCCTGCAGCAACTCCGGGACTAGCGGGAGAGAAGAGCAGTACTTC
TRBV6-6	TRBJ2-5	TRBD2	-	CASLRGDGETQYF	TGTGCCAGCTTGCGGGGGGATGGGGAGACCCAGTACTTC
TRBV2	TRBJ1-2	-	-	CASRARDGQNYGYTF	TGTGCCAGCAGGGCCCGGGACGGACAAAACTATGGCTACACCTTC
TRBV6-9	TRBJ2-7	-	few	CASSSFGGDWSREQYF	TGTGCCAGCAGTTCTTTCGGGGGCGATTGGAGTCGCGAGCAGTACTTC
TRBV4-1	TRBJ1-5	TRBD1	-	CASSHAGGLNQPQHF	TGCGCCAGCAGCCACGCAGGGGGACTGAATCAGCCCCAGCATTTT
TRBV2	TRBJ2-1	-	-	CASSTLGEYNEQFF	TGTGCCAGCAGTACCCTAGGGGAGTACAATGAGCAGTTCTTC
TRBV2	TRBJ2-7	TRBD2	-	CASSETGLAGTGEQYF	TGTGCCAGCAGTGAGACGGGGCTAGCGGGAACGGGGGAGCAGTACTTC
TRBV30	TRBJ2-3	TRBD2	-	CAWKLGAGVTDTQYF	TGTGCCTGGAAGTTAGGAGCGGGAGTTACAGATACGCAGTATTTT
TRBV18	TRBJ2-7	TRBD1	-	CASSPGDRALGEQYF	TGTGCCAGCTCACCAGGAGACAGGGCCCTCGGCGAGCAGTACTTC
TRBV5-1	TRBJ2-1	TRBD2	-	CASSIGRLSGSSNNEQFF	TGCGCCAGCAGCATAGGACGTCTTAGCGGGAGTTCAAACAATGAGCAGTTCTTC
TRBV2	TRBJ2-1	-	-	CATGTLFVEQFF	TGTGCCACCGGGACGCTTTTTGTAGAGCAGTTCTTC
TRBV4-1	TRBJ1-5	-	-	CASSQDSSLPQHF	TGCGCCAGCAGCCAAGATTCCTCTTTGCCCCAGCATTTT
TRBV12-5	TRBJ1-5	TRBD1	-	CASGTGTGNQPQHF	TGTGCTAGTGGGACCGGGACAGGGAATCAACCCCAGCATTTT
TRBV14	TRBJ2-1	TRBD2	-	CASSQDREREGLDNEQFF	TGTGCCAGCAGCCAAGATCGGGAGCGGGAGGGCCTGGACAATGAGCAGTTCTTC
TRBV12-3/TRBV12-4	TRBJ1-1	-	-	CASSSLKEAFF	TGTGCCAGCAGCTCTCTCAAAGAAGCTTTCTTT
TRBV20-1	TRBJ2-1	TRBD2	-	CSADPGTRGVVEQFF	TGCAGTGCTGATCCAGGGACTCGGGGGGTTGTGGAGCAGTTCTTC
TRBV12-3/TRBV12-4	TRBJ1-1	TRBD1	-	CASSDYSTGTNTEAFF	TGTGCCAGCAGTGACTACTCGACAGGGACTAACACTGAAGCTTTCTTT
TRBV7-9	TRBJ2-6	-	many	CASSLALGGYNVLTF	TGTGCCAGCAGCTTAGCCCTTGGGGGCTACAACGTCCTGACTTTC
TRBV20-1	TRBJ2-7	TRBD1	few	CSLGQVDSYEQYF	TGCAGTTTGGGACAGGTTGACTCCTACGAGCAGTACTTC
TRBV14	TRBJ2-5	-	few	CASSQDGGRHHEQYF	TGTGCCAGCAGCCAAGACGGCGGGCGCCATCATGAGCAGTACTTC
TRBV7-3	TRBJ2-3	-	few	CASSSGPTDTQYF	TGTGCCAGCAGCTCGGGGCCCACAGATACGCAGTATTTT
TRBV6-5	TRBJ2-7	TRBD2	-	CASSFSPLAETSYEQYF	TGTGCCAGCAGTTTCAGCCCGCTAGCGGAGACCTCCTACGAGCAGTACTTC